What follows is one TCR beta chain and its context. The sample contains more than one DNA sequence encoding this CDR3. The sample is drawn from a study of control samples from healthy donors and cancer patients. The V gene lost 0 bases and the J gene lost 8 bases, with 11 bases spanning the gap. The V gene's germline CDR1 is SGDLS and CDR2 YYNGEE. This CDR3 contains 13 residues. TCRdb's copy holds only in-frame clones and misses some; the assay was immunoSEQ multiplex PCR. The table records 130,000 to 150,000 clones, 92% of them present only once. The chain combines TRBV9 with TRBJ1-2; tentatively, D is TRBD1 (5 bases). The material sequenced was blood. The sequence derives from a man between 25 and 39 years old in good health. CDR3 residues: CASSVGQGYGYTF. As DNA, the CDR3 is TGTGCCAGCAGCGTAGGGCAGGGTTACGGCTACACCTTC.